The T cell receptor beta chain under discussion was sequenced for a study of blood T cell repertoires in COVID-19. The CDR3 sequence is 18 residues long. The J segment lost 8 bases and the V segment lost 3 bases, leaving 17 bases of the junction unmatched. The germline gives CDR1 SGDLS, CDR2 YYNGEE. The assay was immunoSEQ multiplex PCR, and TCRdb's table has in-frame clones only and misses some. The table records around 230,000 clones, around four fifths of them present only once. The rearrangement links TRBV9 to TRBJ2-3, with TRBD2 identical over 11 bases. The TCR originated in a woman in her 70s with active or convalescent COVID-19. Sequenced sample: peripheral blood. This CDR3 is CASSALGLAGGIPVTQYF. The CDR3 DNA sequence: TGTGCCAGCAGCGCCCTAGGGCTAGCGGGGGGCATTCCGGTTACGCAGTATTTT. The whole variable domain, remainder taken from reference TRBV9 and TRBJ2-3, is DSGVTQTPKHLITATGQRVTLRCSPRSGDLSVYWYQQSLDQGLQFLIQYYNGEERAKGNILERFSAQQFPDLHSELNLSSLELGDSALYFCASSALGLAGGIPVTQYFGPGTRLTVL.